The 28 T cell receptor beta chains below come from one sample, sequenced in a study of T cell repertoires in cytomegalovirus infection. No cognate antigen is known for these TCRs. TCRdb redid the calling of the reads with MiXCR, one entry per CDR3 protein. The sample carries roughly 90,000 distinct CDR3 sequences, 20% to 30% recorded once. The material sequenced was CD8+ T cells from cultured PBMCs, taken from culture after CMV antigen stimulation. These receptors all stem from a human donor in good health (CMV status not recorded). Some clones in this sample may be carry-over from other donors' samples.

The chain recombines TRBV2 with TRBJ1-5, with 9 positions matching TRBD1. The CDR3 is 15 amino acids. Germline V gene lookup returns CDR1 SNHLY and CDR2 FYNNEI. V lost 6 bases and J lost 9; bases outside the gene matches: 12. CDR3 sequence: CASSWGQGGAGPQHF. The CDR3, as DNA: TGTGCCAGCAGCTGGGGACAGGGCGGAGCGGGGCCCCAGCATTTT.

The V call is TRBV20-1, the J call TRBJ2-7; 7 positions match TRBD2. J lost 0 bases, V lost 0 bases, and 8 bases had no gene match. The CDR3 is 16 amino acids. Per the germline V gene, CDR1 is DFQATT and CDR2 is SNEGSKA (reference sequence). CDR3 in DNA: TGCAGTGCTAGAGATCAAGACGGGGGGAGCTCCTACGAGCAGTACTTC. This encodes CSARDQDGGSSYEQYF.

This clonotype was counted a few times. CDR3 DNA sequence: TGTGCCAGCAGCTTAGGGACTGGCGGGAGTAAGTCCTACAATGAGCAGTTCTTC. Translated: CASSLGTGGSKSYNEQFF. This sequence joins TRBV7-9 and TRBJ2-1, with 7 bases identical to TRBD2. Germline CDR1 SEHNR, CDR2 FQNEAQ (reference sequence). This CDR3 contains 18 residues. J was trimmed by 1 base and V by 1 base; bases with no gene match: 10. The variable domain in full, completed from reference TRBV7-9 and TRBJ2-1, reads DTGVSQNPRHKITKRGQNVTFRCDPISEHNRLYWYRQTLGQGPEFLTYFQNEAQLEKSRLLSDRFSAERPKGSFSTLEIQRTEQGDSAMYLCASSLGTGGSKSYNEQFFGPGTRLTVL.

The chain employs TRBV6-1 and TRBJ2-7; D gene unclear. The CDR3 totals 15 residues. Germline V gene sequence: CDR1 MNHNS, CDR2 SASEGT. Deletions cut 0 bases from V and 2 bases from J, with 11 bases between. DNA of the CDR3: TGTGCCAGCAGTGAAGCTTCAGGCGGAACCTACGAGCAGTACTTC. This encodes CASSEASGGTYEQYF.

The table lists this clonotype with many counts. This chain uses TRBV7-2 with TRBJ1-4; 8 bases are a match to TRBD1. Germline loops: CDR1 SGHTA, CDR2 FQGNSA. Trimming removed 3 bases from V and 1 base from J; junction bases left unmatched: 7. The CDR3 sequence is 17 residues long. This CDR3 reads CASSLQGAMLTNEKLFF. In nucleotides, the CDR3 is TGTGCCAGCAGCTTGCAGGGGGCGATGTTAACTAATGAAAAACTGTTTTTT.

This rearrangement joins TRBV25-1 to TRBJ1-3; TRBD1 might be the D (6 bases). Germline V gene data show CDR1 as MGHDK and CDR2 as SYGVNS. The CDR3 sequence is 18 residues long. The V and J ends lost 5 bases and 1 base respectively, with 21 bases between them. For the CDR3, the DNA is TGTGCCAGCAGTCCATACCGACTAAGGGACATTTCTGGAAACACCATATATTTT. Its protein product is CASSPYRLRDISGNTIYF.

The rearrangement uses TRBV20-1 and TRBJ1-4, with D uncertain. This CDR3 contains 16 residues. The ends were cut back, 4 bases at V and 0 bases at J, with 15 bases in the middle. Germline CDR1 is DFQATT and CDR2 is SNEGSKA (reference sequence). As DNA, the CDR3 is TGCAGTGCTATCTCCGACCTCTATGCAACTAATGAAAAACTGTTTTTT. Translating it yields CSAISDLYATNEKLFF.

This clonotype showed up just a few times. The CDR3 coding sequence is TGTGCCATCAGTGAGTCACTAGCGGGGGGGCTCGACAATGAGCAGTTCTTC. Protein product: CAISESLAGGLDNEQFF. The chain joins TRBV10-3 to TRBJ2-1; 13 nucleotides agree with TRBD2. The CDR3 is 17 amino acids. Trimming cost V 0 bases and J 5 bases; bases outside gene matches: 4. CDR1 is ENHRY, CDR2 SYGVKD, per germline.

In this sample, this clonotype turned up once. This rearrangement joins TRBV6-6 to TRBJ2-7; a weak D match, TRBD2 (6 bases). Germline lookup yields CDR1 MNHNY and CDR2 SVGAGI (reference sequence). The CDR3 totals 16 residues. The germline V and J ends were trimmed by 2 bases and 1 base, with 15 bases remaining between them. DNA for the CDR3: TGTGCCAGCAGTTACGTGGTTAGCGGACCTTCCTACGAGCAGTACTTC. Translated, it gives CASSYVVSGPSYEQYF.

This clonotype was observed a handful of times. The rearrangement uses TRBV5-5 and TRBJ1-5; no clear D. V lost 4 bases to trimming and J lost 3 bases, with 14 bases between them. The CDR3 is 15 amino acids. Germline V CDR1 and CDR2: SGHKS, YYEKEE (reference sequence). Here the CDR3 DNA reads TGTGCCAGCAGCCCCTGGGGAGGCTTCAATCAGCCCCAGCATTTT. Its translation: CASSPWGGFNQPQHF.

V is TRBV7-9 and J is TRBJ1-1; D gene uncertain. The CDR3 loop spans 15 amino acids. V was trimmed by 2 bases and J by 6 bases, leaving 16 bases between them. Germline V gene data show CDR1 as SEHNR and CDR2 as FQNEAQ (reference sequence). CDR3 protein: CASSLFPGTKAEAFF. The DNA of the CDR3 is TGTGCCAGCAGCTTATTTCCGGGTACTAAGGCTGAAGCTTTCTTT.

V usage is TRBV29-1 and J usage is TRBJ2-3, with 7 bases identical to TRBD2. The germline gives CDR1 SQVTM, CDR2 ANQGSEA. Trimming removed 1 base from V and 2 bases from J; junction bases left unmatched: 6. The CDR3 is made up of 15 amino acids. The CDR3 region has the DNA TGCAGCGTTGAAGTATGGGACTATAACACAGATACGCAGTATTTT. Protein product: CSVEVWDYNTDTQYF.

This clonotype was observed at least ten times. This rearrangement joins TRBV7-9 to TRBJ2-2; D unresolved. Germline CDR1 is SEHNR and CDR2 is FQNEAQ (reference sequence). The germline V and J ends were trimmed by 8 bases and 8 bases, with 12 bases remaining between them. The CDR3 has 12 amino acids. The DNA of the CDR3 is TGTGCCAGCGGTAGATTTCTTGGGGAGCTGTTTTTT. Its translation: CASGRFLGELFF.

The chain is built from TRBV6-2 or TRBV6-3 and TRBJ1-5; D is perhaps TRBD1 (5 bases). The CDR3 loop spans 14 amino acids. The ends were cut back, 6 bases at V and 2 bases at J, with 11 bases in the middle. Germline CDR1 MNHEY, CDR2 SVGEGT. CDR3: CASRAQGRNQPQHF. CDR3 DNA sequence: TGTGCCAGCAGGGCCCAGGGCCGCAATCAGCCCCAGCATTTT.

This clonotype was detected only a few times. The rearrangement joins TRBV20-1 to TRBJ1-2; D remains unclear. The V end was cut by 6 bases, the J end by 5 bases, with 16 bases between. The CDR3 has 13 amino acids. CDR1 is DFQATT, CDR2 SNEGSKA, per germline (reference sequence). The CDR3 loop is CSAPPDLTYGYTF. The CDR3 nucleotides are TGCAGTGCCCCCCCGGACCTAACGTATGGCTACACCTTC.

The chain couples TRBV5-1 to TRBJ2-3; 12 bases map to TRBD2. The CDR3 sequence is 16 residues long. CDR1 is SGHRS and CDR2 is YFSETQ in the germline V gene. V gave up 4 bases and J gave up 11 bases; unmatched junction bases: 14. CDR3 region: CASSTDLAGGLLGQYF. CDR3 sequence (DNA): TGCGCCAGCAGCACCGATCTAGCGGGAGGGCTCCTTGGGCAGTATTTT.

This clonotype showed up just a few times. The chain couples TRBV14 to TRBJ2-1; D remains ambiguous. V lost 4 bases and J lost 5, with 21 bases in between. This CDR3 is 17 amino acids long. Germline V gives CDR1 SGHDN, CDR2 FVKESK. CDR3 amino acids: CASSPNPGVSNDNEQFF. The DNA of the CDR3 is TGTGCCAGCAGCCCTAACCCCGGAGTTAGCAACGACAATGAGCAGTTCTTC.

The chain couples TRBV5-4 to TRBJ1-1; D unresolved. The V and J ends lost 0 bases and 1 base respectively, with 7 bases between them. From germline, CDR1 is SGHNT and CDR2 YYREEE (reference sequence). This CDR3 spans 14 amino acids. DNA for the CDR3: TGTGCCAGCAGCTTGGGGTACGGGAACACTGAAGCTTTCTTT. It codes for CASSLGYGNTEAFF.

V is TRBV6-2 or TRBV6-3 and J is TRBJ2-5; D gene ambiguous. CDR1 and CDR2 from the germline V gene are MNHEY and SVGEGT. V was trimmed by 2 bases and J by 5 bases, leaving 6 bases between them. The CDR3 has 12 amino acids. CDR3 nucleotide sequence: TGTGCCAGCAGTTACAGGGTGGAGACCCAGTACTTC. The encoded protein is CASSYRVETQYF.

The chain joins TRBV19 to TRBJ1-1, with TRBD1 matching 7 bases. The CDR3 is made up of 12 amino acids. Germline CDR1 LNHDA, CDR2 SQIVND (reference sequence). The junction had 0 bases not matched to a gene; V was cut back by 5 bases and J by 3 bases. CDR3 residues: CASSQGDTEAFF. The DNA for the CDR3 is TGTGCCAGTAGTCAGGGGGACACTGAAGCTTTCTTT. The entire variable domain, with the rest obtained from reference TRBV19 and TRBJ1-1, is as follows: DGGITQSPKYLFRKEGQNVTLSCEQNLNHDAMYWYRQDPGQGLRLIYYSQIVNDFQKGDIAEGYSVSREKKESFPLTVTSAQKNPTAFYLCASSQGDTEAFFGQGTRLTVV.

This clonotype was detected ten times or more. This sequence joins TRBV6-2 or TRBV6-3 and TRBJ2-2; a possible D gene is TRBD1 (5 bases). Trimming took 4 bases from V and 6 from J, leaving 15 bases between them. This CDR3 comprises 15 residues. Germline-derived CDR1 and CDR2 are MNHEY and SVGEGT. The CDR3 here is CASSSTGPESGELFF. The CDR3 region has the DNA TGTGCCAGCAGTTCTACAGGCCCAGAGTCCGGGGAGCTGTTTTTT.

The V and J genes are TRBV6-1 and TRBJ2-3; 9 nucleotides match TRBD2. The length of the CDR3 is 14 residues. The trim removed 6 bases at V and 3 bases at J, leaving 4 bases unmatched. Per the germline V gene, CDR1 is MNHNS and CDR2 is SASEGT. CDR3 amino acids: CASSYSGRTDTQYF. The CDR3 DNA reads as TGTGCCAGCAGCTATAGCGGGAGAACAGATACGCAGTATTTT.

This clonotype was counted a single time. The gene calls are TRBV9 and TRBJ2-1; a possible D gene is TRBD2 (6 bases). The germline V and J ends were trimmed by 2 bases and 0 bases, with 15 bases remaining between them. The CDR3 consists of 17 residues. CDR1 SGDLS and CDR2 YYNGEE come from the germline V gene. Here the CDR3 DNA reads TGTGCCAGCAGCGTGGGAACTAGCCCGAGCTCCTACAATGAGCAGTTCTTC. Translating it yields CASSVGTSPSSYNEQFF.

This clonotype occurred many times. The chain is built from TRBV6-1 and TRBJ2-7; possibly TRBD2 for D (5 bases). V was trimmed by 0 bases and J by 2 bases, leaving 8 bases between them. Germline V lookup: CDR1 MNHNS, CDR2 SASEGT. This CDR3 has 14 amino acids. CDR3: CASSEAMGAYEQYF. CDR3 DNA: TGTGCCAGCAGTGAAGCAATGGGAGCCTACGAGCAGTACTTC.

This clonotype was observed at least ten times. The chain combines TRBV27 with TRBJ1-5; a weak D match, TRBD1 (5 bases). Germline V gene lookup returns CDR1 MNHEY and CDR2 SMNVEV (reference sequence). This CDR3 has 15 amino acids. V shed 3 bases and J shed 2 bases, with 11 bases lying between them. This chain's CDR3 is CASSFQGLGNQPQHF. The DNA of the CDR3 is TGTGCCAGCAGTTTTCAGGGATTGGGCAATCAGCCCCAGCATTTT.

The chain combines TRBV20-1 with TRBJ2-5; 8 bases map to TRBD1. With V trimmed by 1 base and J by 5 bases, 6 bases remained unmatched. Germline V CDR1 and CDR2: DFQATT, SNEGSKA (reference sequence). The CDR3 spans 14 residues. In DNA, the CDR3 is TGCAGTGCTAGAGGGGACAGGCCCAGGGAGACCCAGTACTTC. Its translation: CSARGDRPRETQYF.

DNA of the CDR3: TGTGCCAGTAGTATAGCCCAGACTAGCATCCACGAGCAGTACTTC. This encodes CASSIAQTSIHEQYF. This chain links TRBV19 with TRBJ2-7; 7 nucleotides align to TRBD2. The CDR3 extends over 15 amino acids. Trimming took 1 base from V and 5 from J; bases not matched to a gene: 8. Germline CDR1 and CDR2: LNHDA and SQIVND (reference sequence).

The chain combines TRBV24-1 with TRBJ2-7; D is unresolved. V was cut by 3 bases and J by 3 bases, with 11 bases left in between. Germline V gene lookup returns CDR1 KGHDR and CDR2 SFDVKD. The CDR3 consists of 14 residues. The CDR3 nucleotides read TGTGCCACCAGTGATCCCAGCCCTCACTACGAGCAGTACTTC. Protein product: CATSDPSPHYEQYF.